Sequencing of this TCR beta chain was carried out in a study of blood T cell repertoires in COVID-19. In the authors' workflow: Reference gene primers were amplified, and this amplification served to estimate nucleated cell counts. This table comes from immunoSEQ multiplex PCR, and its TCRdb copy is limited to in-frame clones, with some not included. The DNA gave D and trimming, while V, J and clone size come from that table. The repertoire holds hundreds of thousands of clones, roughly nine tenths seen once, with 6% to 6.5% in the top ten. Germline assignment: CDR1 LGHNA and CDR2 YNFKEQ. This CDR3 is built from 16 residues. Trimming removed 1 base from V and 4 bases from J, with 13 bases in between. Cohort assignment relied on participant-reported clinical history. Recovery meant two consecutive negative NP/OP PCR tests, professional clearance, or resolved symptoms.

V usage is TRBV4-2 and J usage is TRBJ1-4; no reliable D call. The sequence came from a woman between 40 and 55 years old who had recovered from COVID-19. Source material: PBMCs or T cells enriched from blood (not recorded which). The CDR3 region is CASSQVSPDYNEKLFF. As DNA, the CDR3 is TGTGCCAGCAGCCAAGTCTCACCTGACTATAATGAAAAACTGTTTTTT.